This T cell receptor (beta chain) derives from a study of shared clonotypes between healthy human individuals (dated by TCRdb to the early 2020s). About the full investigation: A few men and a couple of women, aged 18 to 49 years, made up the cohort. Per donor, three plates each were used for CD4 naive and CD4 memory, two for CD8 naive, and one for CD8 memory. The study deeply sequenced blood TCR repertoires of five healthy adults to estimate repertoire size and the extent of clonotype sharing between individuals. To increase sequencing depth and limit assay-specific biases, TCR repertoire library preparation and sequencing were carried out by different laboratories using diverse techniques. Leukapheresis yielded between about 0.94 and 9.5 billion PBMCs per donor. What the authors observed across the whole study: Naive subsets generally had larger estimated clonotype richness than memory subsets did. Based on pairwise subsampling, the degree of clonotype sharing among donors was expected to be affected by sequencing depth. Sampling was restricted to blood, and TCR repertoires in tissue are likely to differ from TCR repertoires in blood. Because the study included only a small number of donors, the genetic and exposure-history diversity represented was limited. Around 5% of naive CD4, 3.5% of naive CD8, roughly 2.5% of memory CD4, and 0.35% to 0.4% of memory CD8 clonotypes were shared across a few donors. Compared with non-shared clonotypes, the clonotypes found in all four sorted-subset donors had higher generation probabilities. Even with the large sequencing depth, rarefaction of the sorted-subset datasets indicated that sequencing was incomplete.

V lost 5 bases and J lost 3 bases; the stretch between them is 11 bases long. Sequences SGHTA (CDR1) and FQGNSA (CDR2) are obtained from the germline V gene. Counted from cysteine to phenylalanine, this CDR3 has 15 amino acids. The CDR3 DNA has 45 bases and is translated from base 1. Using the deep immunoSEQ assay, TCR CDR3 regions were amplified from genomic DNA by multiplex PCR. Extracted genomic DNA from each cell subset was spread evenly across all wells of several immunoSEQ 96-well plates, with each plate serving as a replicate. For sorted subsets, approximately 190 ng of genomic DNA, equivalent to around 31,000 T cell genomes, went into each replicate PCR. Purified libraries were quantified with a Qubit 3.0 fluorometer, sized on a Bioanalyzer 2100, and re-quantified with the KAPA Library Quantification kit. Every immunoSEQ 96-well plate was sequenced on a dedicated single-read 150-cycle Illumina NextSeq 550 flow cell. The original methods were these. The immunoSEQ output contained only junctional sequences without quality scores, so filtering could not match that applied to full-length reads. To assign V/J genes and CDR3, sequences were annotated using PyIR, a Python wrapper for IgBLAST v1.9, with IMGT germline references. Reads were removed for weak V/J assignments (E-value above 1e-6), missing CDR3, stop codons, out-of-frame junctions, or ambiguous translated residues. V3J clonotypes were defined as sequences sharing the same inferred V gene, J gene, and CDR3 amino acid sequence. Percentage overlap between repertoires was computed as shared unique clonotypes divided by the size of the smaller repertoire. Repertoire richness was assessed with RTK rarefaction, the Chao1 estimator, and Recon v2.1 estimates of unobserved clonotypes. Generation probabilities for all TCRbeta clonotypes obtained by the gDNA method from a handful of donors were computed using OLGA. TCRdb re-hosts the immuneACCESS table, in-frame sequences only. Its copies lack some clones; in the studies checked, an unresolved V gene accounts for under half of them, and the cause for the rest is not known. V, J and clone size were drawn from that table, and D and trimming were deduced from the DNA. The sample yields 180,000 or so clones; about 93% were counted once. The ten largest clonotypes hold around 0.067% of the sample.

Healthy HIV-negative adults with no recently reported acute infections or vaccinations were included as donors. Only Caucasian adults living in Nashville, Tennessee, USA were represented among the donors. CD4+ T cells were enriched by magnetic negative selection, after which naive cells were positively selected on CD45RA and the negative fraction was taken as the memory subset. Blood was collected by leukapheresis, and PBMCs were isolated by Ficoll-Histopaque density gradient centrifugation and then cryopreserved in liquid nitrogen vapor phase. Analytical flow cytometry was used to check the purity and quantity of every magnetically sorted T cell population. From each sorted fraction, genomic DNA was isolated and quantified by UV absorbance on a Nanodrop 2000c. On this clone itself: What this receptor recognizes is not known. Per-base quality was not reported, and no clone a single base away is much larger than it.

The specimen was naive CD4+ T cells sorted from blood. In light of the paper, this sample's cell subset or site label describes: CD45RA+ positively selected. The chain is assembled from TRBV7-2 and TRBJ1-6; TRBD1 is a possible D gene, resting on 6 matching bases. The TCR was taken from a woman in her 30s in good health. The CDR3 sequence is CASSTQGLYNSPLHF. The base sequence is TGTGCCAGCAGCACACAGGGACTCTATAATTCACCCCTCCACTTT. The full variable domain, with segments outside the CDR3 supplied by the reference TRBV7-2 and TRBJ1-6 proteins, appears as GAGVSQSPSNKVTEKGKDVELRCDPISGHTALYWYRQSLGQGLEFLIYFQGNSAPDKSGLPSDRFSAERTGGSVSTLTIQRTQQEDSAVYLCASSTQGLYNSPLHFGNGTRLTVT.